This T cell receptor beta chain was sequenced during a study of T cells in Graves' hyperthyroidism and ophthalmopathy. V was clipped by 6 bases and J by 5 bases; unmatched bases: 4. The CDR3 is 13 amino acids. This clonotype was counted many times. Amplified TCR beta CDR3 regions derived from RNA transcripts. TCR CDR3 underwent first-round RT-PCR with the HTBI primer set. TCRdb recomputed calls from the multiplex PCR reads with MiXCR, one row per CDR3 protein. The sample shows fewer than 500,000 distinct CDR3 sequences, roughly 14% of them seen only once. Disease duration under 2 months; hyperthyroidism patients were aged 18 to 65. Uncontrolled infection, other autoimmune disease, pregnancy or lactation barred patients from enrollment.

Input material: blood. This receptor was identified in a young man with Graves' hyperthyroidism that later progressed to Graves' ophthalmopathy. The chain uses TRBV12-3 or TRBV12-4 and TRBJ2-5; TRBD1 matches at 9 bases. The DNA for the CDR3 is TGTGCCAGCAGACCTGGGACAGGGGAGACCCAGTACTTC. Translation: CASRPGTGETQYF.